What follows is one TCR beta chain and its context. The antigen it binds to is not known. Qualities for individual bases were not recorded, and no much larger clone is one base off. This sample was included in a study of radiotherapy plus CTLA-4 blockade in lung cancer (dated by TCRdb to 2016 to 2018). With respect to the entire study: Among enrolled patients, 15% to 20% had an objective response and 31% reached disease control.

The study tested focal radiation therapy combined with CTLA-4 blockade (ipilimumab) in patients with chemo-refractory metastatic non-small-cell lung cancer. Study-level results and caveats: Early dynamic changes in blood T cell clones, together with increased serum interferon-beta after radiation, were reported as the strongest predictors of response. After treatment with radiotherapy and ipilimumab, TCR clones that originated in tumors expanded in peripheral blood.

The germline V gene sets CDR1 to SGDLS and CDR2 to YYNGEE. From its cysteine to its phenylalanine, the CDR3 spans 13 amino acids. CDR3 DNA is the only sequence kept; it has 39 bases, read in frame from the first base. Trimming removed 0 bases from V and 5 bases from J, leaving 9 bases between the germline ends. To prepare the library, the immunoSEQ multiplex PCR assay was applied. The table was pulled from immuneACCESS by TCRdb, which kept in-frame rearrangements only. Such tables lose some clones; where checked, under half of the loss comes from unresolved V genes, and the rest has no known cause. This sample is represented by tens of thousands of clones; roughly 81% of them were singletons. 4% to 5% of the sample is taken by the ten largest.

This sequence originates from a human donor with non-small cell lung cancer whose response to radiotherapy plus ipilimumab could not be evaluated. The V gene is TRBV9 and the J gene is TRBJ2-7; TRBD1 is a weak D gene call, 5 bases matching. Material: peripheral blood, obtained from a patient treated with radiotherapy plus ipilimumab. The CDR3 region has the sequence CASSVVVGDEQYF. The DNA sequence follows: TGTGCCAGCAGCGTAGTGGTAGGGGACGAGCAGTACTTC.